The 29 T cell receptor beta chains below come from one sample, sequenced in a study of molecular identifiers for immune sequencing clone quantification. TCRdb reprocessed the PCR reads via MiXCR and lists one record per CDR3 protein. In the table there are 350,000 or so distinct CDR3 sequences, over 20% of which are singletons. Specimen: naive CD8+ T cells from blood, with Jurkat cell RNA spiked in. Subset defined: FACS-sorted CD8+CD4-CCR7+CD45RA+ naive T cells. The source of these receptors is a human donor in good health. Some libraries in this study had Jurkat cell RNA spiked in.

This clonotype was seen a few times. The chain carries TRBV12-3 or TRBV12-4 and TRBJ2-2; D not certain. Trimming removed 5 bases from V and 4 bases from J, with 8 bases in between. The CDR3 sequence is 13 residues long. The CDR3 DNA reads as TGTGCCAGCAGTGTGGTCGTCACCGGGGAGCTGTTTTTT. It yields the protein CASSVVVTGELFF.

This clonotype was seen repeatedly, ten times or more. The chain links TRBV7-9 to TRBJ2-7, with D perhaps matching TRBD2 (6 bases). Trimming stripped 3 bases from V and 5 bases from J, with 11 bases between. The germline V gene has CDR1 SEHNR and CDR2 FQNEAQ (reference sequence). The CDR3 is made up of 13 amino acids. The CDR3: CASSFISGDEQYF. CDR3 in DNA: TGTGCCAGCAGCTTTATTTCGGGAGACGAGCAGTACTTC.

This clonotype was observed a handful of times. This chain joins TRBV30 and TRBJ2-5; D may correspond to TRBD1 or TRBD2 (5 bases each). In germline, CDR1 is GTSNPN, CDR2 SVGIG (reference sequence). V lost 1 base and J 9 bases, leaving 15 bases between the germline ends. This CDR3 spans 13 amino acids. Here the CDR3 reads CAWSGGTLGAQYF. The CDR3 DNA follows: TGTGCCTGGAGTGGTGGCACGCTGGGGGCCCAGTACTTC.

The V gene is TRBV20-1, the J gene TRBJ2-5; 8 bases are shared with TRBD1. Germline assignment: CDR1 DFQATT and CDR2 SNEGSKA (reference sequence). This CDR3 is 16 amino acids long. J gave up 0 bases and V 3 bases, and 9 bases lay outside the gene matches. The chain's CDR3 is CSARDRVNSYQETQYF. CDR3 DNA sequence: TGCAGTGCTAGGGACAGGGTCAACTCATACCAAGAGACCCAGTACTTC.

The chain uses TRBV11-1 and TRBJ2-3; no firm D call. The germline CDR1 and CDR2 sequences are SGHAT and FQDESV (reference sequence). The CDR3 extends over 14 amino acids. V lost 5 bases and J lost 2, with 11 bases in between. The CDR3 here is CASSPDWNTDTQYF. The DNA for the CDR3 is TGTGCCAGCAGCCCCGACTGGAACACAGATACGCAGTATTTT.

The sample holds many counts of this clonotype. V and J are TRBV13 and TRBJ1-3; 9 bases align to TRBD1. CDR1 PRHDT and CDR2 FYEKMQ come from the germline V gene (reference sequence). The CDR3 spans 16 residues. Trimming took 4 bases from V and 2 from J; bases not matched to a gene: 6. The CDR3 coding sequence is TGTGCCAGCAGCTCGACAGGGGGTACCCCTGGAAACACCATATATTTT. Translation gives CASSSTGGTPGNTIYF. Drawing the rest from reference TRBV13 and TRBJ1-3, the complete variable domain is AAGVIQSPRHLIKEKRETATLKCYPIPRHDTVYWYQQGPGQDPQFLISFYEKMQSDKGSIPDRFSAQQFSDYHSELNMSSLELGDSALYFCASSSTGGTPGNTIYFGEGSWLTVV.

About this clonotype itself: This clone may be a read error of a much larger clone one base away. The chain employs TRBV9 and TRBJ1-1; 7 positions match TRBD1. CDR3 size: 18 residues. The V and J ends lost 7 bases and 0 bases, in that order; junction bases with no gene match: 18. Germline V gene sequence: CDR1 SGDLS, CDR2 YYNGEE. The CDR3: CASGAPRTGEIMNTEAFF. Here the CDR3 DNA reads TGTGCCAGCGGCGCGCCGAGAACAGGGGAAATCATGAACACTGAAGCTTTCTTT.

The rearrangement links TRBV5-1 to TRBJ1-4, with 9 positions matching TRBD1. Germline trimming cut 0 bases from V and 8 bases from J; bases unmatched to any gene: 8. The CDR3 consists of 16 residues. In germline, CDR1 is SGHRS, CDR2 YFSETQ. The CDR3 region has the DNA TGCGCCAGCAGCTTGGCAAATACAGGGGGCGACGAAAAACTGTTTTTT. This codes for CASSLANTGGDEKLFF.

As concerns this clonotype: A single base separates this from a much larger clone, so it may be a read error. The CDR3 region is CSVVDLAGVYEQFF. The DNA of the CDR3 is TGCAGCGTTGTTGATCTAGCGGGAGTGTATGAGCAGTTCTTC. The chain links TRBV29-1 to TRBJ2-1; 10 bases are a match to TRBD2. The CDR3 has 14 residues. Germline assignment: CDR1 SQVTM and CDR2 ANQGSEA. The V segment lost 4 bases and the J segment 8 bases; nucleotides outside the gene matches: 8.

This clonotype came up many times. The chain has TRBV6-6 and TRBJ2-7; D is possibly TRBD1 or TRBD2 (6 bases each). The CDR3 loop spans 14 amino acids. CDR1 and CDR2 (germline): MNHNY, SVGAGI (reference sequence). V was shortened by 0 bases and J by 7 bases, with 13 bases between the two germline ends. CDR3 residues: CASSYSPRGGEQYF. CDR3 DNA: TGTGCCAGCAGTTACTCTCCCAGGGGAGGAGAGCAGTACTTC.

J is TRBJ1-1 and V is TRBV4-1; 7 bases are shared with TRBD1. V lost 2 bases to trimming and J lost 5 bases; unmatched junction nucleotides: 8. This CDR3 contains 15 residues. In germline, CDR1 is MGHRA, CDR2 YSYEKL. The CDR3, as DNA: TGCGCCAGCAGCCAACTTAAGGGGGCTGGTACTGAAGCTTTCTTT. The encoded protein is CASSQLKGAGTEAFF.

Points on this clonotype: This clone may be a read error of a much larger clone one base away. The rearrangement uses TRBV28 and TRBJ2-3, with D possibly TRBD1 on 6 matching bases. The CDR3 runs 17 residues. Deletions cut 4 bases from V and 0 bases from J, with 17 bases between. Germline CDR1 and CDR2: MDHEN and SYDVKM. The CDR3 nucleotides are TGTGCCAGCAGTTCCGGACTGGACAGCACTAGCACAGATACGCAGTATTTT. Amino acids: CASSSGLDSTSTDTQYF.

This clonotype has ten or more counts. The genes are TRBV4-3 and TRBJ1-5; a possible D gene is TRBD1 (5 bases). CDR3 size: 16 residues. Trimming cost V 0 bases and J 1 base, with 10 bases left between them. CDR1 is LGHNA, CDR2 YSLEER, per germline. The DNA for the CDR3 is TGCGCCAGCAGCCAAGATTGGGGGACCAGCAATCAGCCCCAGCATTTT. Amino acid sequence: CASSQDWGTSNQPQHF.

This clonotype was counted ten times or more. This chain connects TRBV20-1 to TRBJ2-3; no clear D gene. The CDR3 spans 11 residues. Trimming removed 5 bases from V and 7 bases from J, with 10 bases in between. Germline V gives CDR1 DFQATT, CDR2 SNEGSKA (reference sequence). The CDR3 here is CSAAETYTQYF. In DNA, the CDR3 is TGCAGTGCTGCGGAGACCTATACGCAGTATTTT.

This clonotype has at least ten counts. This sequence joins TRBV27 and TRBJ1-5; 7 bases are a match to TRBD1. With V trimmed by 5 bases and J by 4 bases, 8 bases remained unmatched. Germline values: CDR1 MNHEY, CDR2 SMNVEV (reference sequence). The CDR3 runs 15 residues. CDR3 coding DNA: TGTGCCAGCAGTCCCTCGACAGGGCTTAATCAGCCCCAGCATTTT. It specifies CASSPSTGLNQPQHF.

This clonotype was observed at least ten times. The rearrangement joins TRBV6-6 to TRBJ2-1; perhaps TRBD2 as D (7 bases). This CDR3 is built from 11 residues. V was clipped by 7 bases and J by 9 bases, with 10 bases between them. Germline V gene lookup returns CDR1 MNHNY and CDR2 SVGAGI (reference sequence). In DNA, the CDR3 is TGTGCCAGCAACGGGGGGCGTGAGCAGTTCTTC. Protein product: CASNGGREQFF.

The sample holds a few counts of this clonotype. The rearrangement uses TRBV6-1 and TRBJ2-7; the match to TRBD2 covers 9 bases. The length of the CDR3 is 14 residues. V trimming: 7 bases; J trimming: 3 bases; junction bases outside the gene matches: 7. Germline loops: CDR1 MNHNS, CDR2 SASEGT. CDR3 coding DNA: TGTGCCAGCACGGAGGCGGGGGGGTTCTACGAGCAGTACTTC. Protein product: CASTEAGGFYEQYF.

This clonotype was seen only a few times. V gene TRBV2 combines with J gene TRBJ2-3; D could derive from TRBD1 or TRBD2 (5 bases each). V lost 8 bases to trimming and J lost 1 base, with 13 bases between them. Germline V gene lookup returns CDR1 SNHLY and CDR2 FYNNEI. The CDR3 has 14 residues. The CDR3 DNA follows: TGTGCCAGCGAACCGGGACCCCGCACAGATACGCAGTATTTT. Translating gives CASEPGPRTDTQYF.

Many counts were recorded for this clonotype. This chain connects TRBV6-6 to TRBJ2-7; D remains unclear. The V gene's germline CDR1 is MNHNY and CDR2 SVGAGI (reference sequence). The CDR3 sequence is 14 residues long. Deletions cut 6 bases from V and 0 bases from J, with 12 bases between. The CDR3 sequence: CASSAVYSSYEQYF. The CDR3 coding sequence is TGTGCCAGCAGCGCAGTCTACAGCTCCTACGAGCAGTACTTC.

This clonotype has at least ten counts. This chain links TRBV4-3 with TRBJ2-7, with TRBD2 as a possible D gene (6 bases). Trimming took off 4 bases at V and 3 bases at J, with 10 bases between the two ends. This CDR3 comprises 13 residues. CDR1 is LGHNA, CDR2 YSLEER, per germline. The CDR3 DNA is TGCGCCAGCAGCCCGATGGAGGGCTACGAGCAGTACTTC. Its protein product is CASSPMEGYEQYF.

CDR3 nucleotides: TGTGCCAGCAGTTCCCTCCTAGCGGGAGACGTGAATACGCAGTATTTT. It is translated as CASSSLLAGDVNTQYF. The chain links TRBV6-2 or TRBV6-3 to TRBJ2-3; TRBD2 matches 10 bases. The CDR3 length is 16 residues. Germline CDR1 reads MNHEY; CDR2 reads SVGEGT. Trimming took 4 bases from V and 7 from J; bases not matched to a gene: 11.

This clonotype was seen ten or more times. The J gene is TRBJ1-1, the V gene TRBV14; 10 bases fit TRBD1. This CDR3 is built from 18 residues. Trimming cost V 4 bases and J 5 bases; bases outside gene matches: 16. Germline CDR1 SGHDN, CDR2 FVKESK. The CDR3 loop reads CASSPRILTGGWSTEAFF. The DNA for the CDR3 is TGTGCCAGCAGCCCTCGTATCCTGACAGGGGGCTGGTCTACTGAAGCTTTCTTT.

The genes are TRBV5-6 and TRBJ2-3, with D perhaps TRBD2 (7 bases). Germline V gene lookup returns CDR1 SGHDT and CDR2 YYEEEE. V lost 0 bases and J lost 4, with 21 bases in between. The CDR3 extends over 18 amino acids. CDR3 amino acids: CASSLARGSGRIPDTQYF. In DNA form, the CDR3 reads TGTGCCAGCAGCTTGGCCAGGGGTTCCGGGAGGATCCCAGATACGCAGTATTTT. Combining the CDR3 with reference TRBV5-6 and TRBJ2-3 gives the whole variable domain DAGVTQSPTHLIKTRGQQVTLRCSPKSGHDTVSWYQQALGQGPQFIFQYYEEEERQRGNFPDRFSGHQFPNYSSELNVNALLLGDSALYLCASSLARGSGRIPDTQYFGPGTRLTVL.

There are many counts of this clonotype. The rearrangement links TRBV9 to TRBJ2-3; perhaps TRBD1 as D (5 bases). Trimming cost V 3 bases and J 4 bases, with 9 bases left between them. The V gene's germline CDR1 is SGDLS and CDR2 YYNGEE. There are 13 residues in the CDR3. The CDR3: CASSEGHPDTQYF. The CDR3 DNA is TGTGCCAGCAGCGAAGGACACCCAGATACGCAGTATTTT.

As regards this clonotype: This may stem from a read error, because a much larger clone lies one nucleotide away. The chain employs TRBV20-1 and TRBJ2-2; D is perhaps TRBD2 (6 bases). CDR3 size: 16 residues. Trimming left V 2 bases short and J 4 bases short, with 17 bases between. Germline V gene lookup returns CDR1 DFQATT and CDR2 SNEGSKA (reference sequence). CDR3 in DNA: TGCAGTGCTAGACCCTGGGGTAGCGGTGTCACCGGGGAGCTGTTTTTT. This codes for CSARPWGSGVTGELFF.

On this clonotype: This sequence may be a read error, since a much larger clone differs from it by one base. The chain carries TRBV28 and TRBJ2-1, with TRBD2 identical over 13 bases. The germline CDR1 and CDR2 sequences are MDHEN and SYDVKM. The CDR3 runs to 14 residues. V lost 5 bases, J lost 16 bases, and 11 bases stayed unmatched. The CDR3, as DNA: TGTGCCAGCAGTGCACTAGCGGGAGGGCCCTCGTTCTTCTTC. Residues: CASSALAGGPSFFF.

In this sample, this clonotype turned up many times. The rearrangement links TRBV7-6 to TRBJ2-1, with a weak D call TRBD1 (5 bases). The V gene's germline CDR1 is SGHVS and CDR2 FNYEAQ. Deletions cut 5 bases from V and 1 base from J, with 12 bases between. This CDR3 spans 15 amino acids. As DNA, the CDR3 is TGTGCCAGCAGCCAGTCAGCAGGGTCCTACAATGAGCAGTTCTTC. This gives the protein CASSQSAGSYNEQFF.

This clonotype was observed at least ten times. The chain joins TRBV7-9 to TRBJ2-7; D remains unclear. Trimming removed 3 bases at V and 2 bases at J, with 5 bases between. The CDR3 contains 12 residues. The germline V gene encodes CDR1 SEHNR and CDR2 FQNEAQ (reference sequence). The CDR3 spells CASSFRPYEQYF. The CDR3 bases are TGTGCCAGCAGCTTCAGGCCCTACGAGCAGTACTTC.

This clonotype has at least ten counts. The chain couples TRBV9 to TRBJ2-5, with D perhaps matching TRBD1 (5 bases). The V gene's germline CDR1 is SGDLS and CDR2 YYNGEE. The CDR3 has 14 amino acids. V was pared by 0 bases and J by 1 base, with 7 bases between. The CDR3 loop reads CASSVGGTQETQYF. CDR3 sequence (DNA): TGTGCCAGCAGCGTAGGGGGCACCCAAGAGACCCAGTACTTC.